A selection of T cell receptor beta chains follows, all from one sample in a study of cytomegalovirus exposure and HLA in healthy donors. Measured with immunoSEQ multiplex PCR; TCRdb has only the in-frame clones, and not every one. This sample has tens of thousands of clones; 90% to 95% occur once, and the top ten carry over 1%. Sequencing input: PBMCs. The receptors come from a woman aged 18-29 years in good health and CMV-seronegative. Each CDR3 is given with its conserved first and last residue. The order of the fields is D gene, V gene, clone size, J gene, CDR3 protein, CDR3 DNA. A D gene is named only where the DNA matches it firmly. Size is stated for part of the rows, as once, few or many counts, or as a class when the clone is expanded.

d_gene: TRBD1; v_gene: TRBV19; abundance: once; j_gene: TRBJ1-5; CDR3aa: CASSPRGDNQPQHF; CDR3nt: TGTGCCAGTAGTCCCAGGGGGGACAATCAGCCCCAGCATTTT
d_gene: NA; v_gene: TRBV18; abundance: NA; j_gene: TRBJ1-4; CDR3aa: CASSPDSNEKLFF; CDR3nt: TGTGCCAGCTCACCAGACTCCAATGAAAAACTGTTTTTT
d_gene: TRBD2; v_gene: TRBV4-2; abundance: few; j_gene: TRBJ2-5; CDR3aa: CASSQDLAGVETQYF; CDR3nt: TGTGCCAGCAGCCAAGATCTAGCGGGAGTGGAGACCCAGTACTTC
d_gene: NA; v_gene: TRBV14; abundance: NA; j_gene: TRBJ1-4; CDR3aa: CASSQKGLPNEKLFF; CDR3nt: TGTGCCAGCAGCCAAAAGGGGCTTCCTAATGAAAAACTGTTTTTT
d_gene: NA; v_gene: TRBV5-5; abundance: NA; j_gene: TRBJ1-2; CDR3aa: CASSLAGAQGYGYTF; CDR3nt: TGTGCCAGCAGCTTGGCAGGGGCGCAAGGTTATGGCTACACCTTC
d_gene: TRBD1; v_gene: TRBV6-1; abundance: once; j_gene: TRBJ2-1; CDR3aa: CASTLDRGLYNEQFF; CDR3nt: TGTGCCAGCACCTTAGACAGGGGGCTATACAATGAGCAGTTCTTC
d_gene: TRBD1; v_gene: TRBV28; abundance: NA; j_gene: TRBJ2-3; CDR3aa: CASGTVLGTQYF; CDR3nt: TGTGCCAGCGGGACAGTTTTGGGTACGCAGTATTTT
d_gene: TRBD2; v_gene: TRBV5-6; abundance: NA; j_gene: TRBJ2-3; CDR3aa: CATGTSGNPDTQYF; CDR3nt: TGTGCCACGGGGACTAGCGGGAACCCAGATACGCAGTATTTT
d_gene: NA; v_gene: TRBV18; abundance: NA; j_gene: TRBJ2-7; CDR3aa: CASSPRDTSYEQYF; CDR3nt: TGTGCCAGCTCACCCCGGGACACCTCCTACGAGCAGTACTTC
d_gene: TRBD2; v_gene: TRBV10-3; abundance: NA; j_gene: TRBJ2-7; CDR3aa: CAISGGGLAGGGEQYF; CDR3nt: TGTGCCATCAGCGGGGGGGGGCTAGCGGGAGGAGGAGAGCAGTACTTC
d_gene: TRBD2; v_gene: TRBV7-9; abundance: NA; j_gene: TRBJ2-1; CDR3aa: CASSHPSTAGVYNEQFF; CDR3nt: TGTGCCAGCAGCCACCCTAGTACGGCGGGGGTCTACAATGAGCAGTTCTTC
d_gene: NA; v_gene: TRBV5-1; abundance: once; j_gene: TRBJ1-1; CDR3aa: CASSLVGGTDTEAFF; CDR3nt: TGCGCCAGCAGCTTGGTCGGGGGAACGGACACTGAAGCTTTCTTT
d_gene: NA; v_gene: TRBV5-1; abundance: NA; j_gene: TRBJ2-1; CDR3aa: CASSLATGTEQFF; CDR3nt: TGCGCCAGCAGCTTGGCTACAGGGACGGAGCAGTTCTTC
d_gene: NA; v_gene: TRBV6-5; abundance: NA; j_gene: TRBJ1-1; CDR3aa: CASAMGSGTEAFF; CDR3nt: TGTGCCAGCGCGATGGGTTCAGGCACTGAAGCTTTCTTT
d_gene: NA; v_gene: TRBV18; abundance: NA; j_gene: TRBJ1-1; CDR3aa: CASSPLDRTISQAFF; CDR3nt: TGTGCCAGCTCACCCCTGGACAGAACGATCTCACAAGCTTTCTTT
d_gene: NA; v_gene: TRBV13; abundance: NA; j_gene: TRBJ2-1; CDR3aa: CASSLDSGDEQFF; CDR3nt: TGTGCCAGCAGCTTAGATTCGGGGGATGAGCAGTTCTTC
d_gene: NA; v_gene: TRBV7-9; abundance: NA; j_gene: TRBJ2-1; CDR3aa: CASSPSEGKQFF; CDR3nt: TGTGCCAGCAGCCCTAGCGAAGGGAAGCAGTTCTTC
d_gene: NA; v_gene: TRBV18; abundance: NA; j_gene: TRBJ1-4; CDR3aa: CASSPEYILTNEKLFF; CDR3nt: TGTGCCAGCTCACCGGAGTACATCCTAACTAATGAAAAACTGTTTTTT
d_gene: NA; v_gene: TRBV7-9; abundance: NA; j_gene: TRBJ1-2; CDR3aa: CASSYPANYGYTF; CDR3nt: TGTGCCAGCAGCTATCCAGCGAACTATGGCTACACCTTC
d_gene: NA; v_gene: TRBV10-2; abundance: NA; j_gene: TRBJ2-7; CDR3aa: CASSDRESSYEQYF; CDR3nt: TGCGCCAGCAGTGATAGGGAGAGCTCCTACGAGCAGTACTTC
d_gene: NA; v_gene: TRBV7-2; abundance: NA; j_gene: TRBJ2-7; CDR3aa: CASSLRGEGDEQYF; CDR3nt: TGTGCCAGCAGCTTAAGGGGAGAGGGGGACGAGCAGTACTTC
d_gene: NA; v_gene: TRBV29-1; abundance: NA; j_gene: TRBJ1-4; CDR3aa: CSVEAEAGLNEKLFF; CDR3nt: TGCAGCGTTGAAGCGGAAGCTGGACTTAATGAAAAACTGTTTTTT
d_gene: NA; v_gene: TRBV7-9; abundance: few; j_gene: TRBJ2-7; CDR3aa: CASTSSYEQYF; CDR3nt: TGTGCCAGCACGAGCTCCTACGAGCAGTACTTC
d_gene: NA; v_gene: TRBV10-3; abundance: NA; j_gene: TRBJ2-1; CDR3aa: CAISEYLNEQFF; CDR3nt: TGTGCCATCAGTGAGTATTTAAATGAGCAGTTCTTC
d_gene: NA; v_gene: TRBV19; abundance: NA; j_gene: TRBJ2-1; CDR3aa: CASSISELVNEQFF; CDR3nt: TGTGCCAGTAGTATCTCGGAACTAGTCAATGAGCAGTTCTTC
d_gene: TRBD2; v_gene: TRBV6-5; abundance: once; j_gene: TRBJ2-3; CDR3aa: CASRALAGGTDTQYF; CDR3nt: TGTGCCAGCAGGGCACTAGCGGGGGGCACAGATACGCAGTATTTT
d_gene: TRBD2; v_gene: TRBV2; abundance: NA; j_gene: TRBJ2-5; CDR3aa: CASSEKGLSKETQYF; CDR3nt: TGTGCCAGCAGTGAAAAGGGACTATCAAAAGAGACCCAGTACTTC
d_gene: NA; v_gene: TRBV9; abundance: NA; j_gene: TRBJ1-5; CDR3aa: CARSWADQPQHF; CDR3nt: TGTGCCAGGTCCTGGGCCGATCAGCCCCAGCATTTT
d_gene: TRBD1; v_gene: TRBV10-1; abundance: NA; j_gene: TRBJ1-6; CDR3aa: CASSARDRGSPLHF; CDR3nt: TGCGCCAGCAGCGCCCGGGACAGGGGCTCACCCCTCCACTTT
d_gene: TRBD1; v_gene: TRBV10-3; abundance: NA; j_gene: TRBJ2-1; CDR3aa: CAIRDRGYNEQFF; CDR3nt: TGTGCCATCCGGGACAGGGGGTACAATGAGCAGTTCTTC
d_gene: NA; v_gene: TRBV9; abundance: NA; j_gene: TRBJ2-3; CDR3aa: CASSVDARGATDTQYF; CDR3nt: TGTGCCAGCAGCGTAGATGCCCGGGGGGCCACAGATACGCAGTATTTT
d_gene: TRBD1; v_gene: TRBV6-1; abundance: NA; j_gene: TRBJ2-1; CDR3aa: CASRTGNNEQFF; CDR3nt: TGTGCCAGCCGGACAGGAAACAATGAGCAGTTCTTC
d_gene: TRBD2; v_gene: TRBV25-1; abundance: NA; j_gene: TRBJ2-1; CDR3aa: CASISGNRNEQFF; CDR3nt: TGTGCCAGCATTAGCGGGAATAGGAATGAGCAGTTCTTC
d_gene: TRBD1; v_gene: TRBV9; abundance: NA; j_gene: TRBJ1-6; CDR3aa: CASSVGARGPYNSPLHF; CDR3nt: TGTGCCAGCAGCGTAGGGGCAAGGGGGCCTTATAATTCACCCCTCCACTTT
d_gene: NA; v_gene: TRBV30; abundance: NA; j_gene: TRBJ2-1; CDR3aa: CAWEPVSGDDEQFF; CDR3nt: TGTGCCTGGGAGCCTGTTAGCGGTGATGATGAGCAGTTCTTC
d_gene: TRBD1; v_gene: TRBV5-6; abundance: NA; j_gene: TRBJ1-5; CDR3aa: CASSAGQGASQPQHF; CDR3nt: TGTGCCAGCAGCGCGGGACAGGGGGCTTCTCAGCCCCAGCATTTT
d_gene: TRBD2; v_gene: TRBV4-2; abundance: NA; j_gene: TRBJ2-7; CDR3aa: CASSQDLRLAGGLYEQYF; CDR3nt: TGTGCCAGCAGCCAAGACTTAAGACTAGCGGGGGGGCTCTACGAGCAGTACTTC
d_gene: TRBD1; v_gene: TRBV19; abundance: once; j_gene: TRBJ1-2; CDR3aa: CASSLATGAGYTF; CDR3nt: TGTGCCAGTAGTCTGGCGACAGGGGCTGGCTACACCTTC
d_gene: NA; v_gene: TRBV5-1; abundance: NA; j_gene: TRBJ2-6; CDR3aa: CASILTYVGSGANVLTF; CDR3nt: TGCGCCAGCATCCTGACTTATGTGGGCTCTGGGGCCAACGTCCTGACTTTC
d_gene: TRBD1; v_gene: TRBV14; abundance: NA; j_gene: TRBJ2-2; CDR3aa: CASSQDQTGGFTGELFF; CDR3nt: TGTGCCAGCAGCCAAGACCAGACAGGGGGTTTCACCGGGGAGCTGTTTTTT
d_gene: NA; v_gene: TRBV28; abundance: NA; j_gene: TRBJ2-7; CDR3aa: CASSFRLAEQYF; CDR3nt: TGTGCCAGCAGTTTCAGGTTGGCCGAGCAGTACTTC
d_gene: TRBD1; v_gene: TRBV4-1; abundance: few; j_gene: TRBJ1-2; CDR3aa: CASSQDAGGVGGYTF; CDR3nt: TGCGCCAGCAGCCAAGATGCAGGGGGCGTCGGAGGCTACACCTTC
d_gene: NA; v_gene: TRBV4-1; abundance: NA; j_gene: TRBJ1-2; CDR3aa: CASSQEGGAPNYGYTF; CDR3nt: TGCGCCAGCAGCCAAGAAGGGGGGGCGCCTAACTATGGCTACACCTTC
d_gene: NA; v_gene: TRBV5-1; abundance: NA; j_gene: TRBJ2-7; CDR3aa: CASSSLVNYEQYF; CDR3nt: TGCGCCAGCAGTTCCCTAGTGAACTACGAGCAGTACTTC
d_gene: NA; v_gene: TRBV5-4; abundance: few; j_gene: TRBJ1-1; CDR3aa: CASSLVPGVGSNTEAFF; CDR3nt: TGTGCCAGCAGCTTGGTTCCCGGGGTAGGTTCGAACACTGAAGCTTTCTTT
d_gene: NA; v_gene: TRBV2; abundance: once; j_gene: TRBJ2-5; CDR3aa: CASSRSQETQYF; CDR3nt: TGTGCCAGCAGTCGCAGCCAAGAGACCCAGTACTTC
d_gene: TRBD1; v_gene: TRBV11-2; abundance: NA; j_gene: TRBJ1-4; CDR3aa: CASSGGTGGFTNEKLFF; CDR3nt: TGTGCCAGCAGCGGCGGGACAGGGGGCTTCACTAATGAAAAACTGTTTTTT
d_gene: NA; v_gene: TRBV6-1; abundance: NA; j_gene: TRBJ1-3; CDR3aa: CASSGQGAGNTIYF; CDR3nt: TGTGCCAGCAGTGGGCAAGGGGCTGGAAACACCATATATTTT
d_gene: TRBD2; v_gene: TRBV4-2; abundance: NA; j_gene: TRBJ2-1; CDR3aa: CASSQDLGKGPAGGFF; CDR3nt: TGTGCCAGCAGCCAAGACTTGGGAAAGGGGCCAGCGGGAGGGTTCTTC
d_gene: TRBD1; v_gene: TRBV10-2; abundance: NA; j_gene: TRBJ2-3; CDR3aa: CASRRGTGSTDTQYF; CDR3nt: TGCGCCAGCAGAAGAGGGACAGGGAGCACAGATACGCAGTATTTT
d_gene: TRBD1; v_gene: TRBV27; abundance: NA; j_gene: TRBJ2-7; CDR3aa: CASSFGTGDYEQYF; CDR3nt: TGTGCCAGCAGTTTTGGGACAGGGGATTACGAGCAGTACTTC
d_gene: TRBD2; v_gene: TRBV7-2; abundance: NA; j_gene: TRBJ2-7; CDR3aa: CASSSLAGGAEQYF; CDR3nt: TGTGCCAGCAGCTCACTAGCGGGAGGCGCCGAGCAGTACTTC
d_gene: TRBD2; v_gene: TRBV18; abundance: once; j_gene: TRBJ2-6; CDR3aa: CASSPNSGGDSGANVLTF; CDR3nt: TGTGCCAGCTCACCAAATAGCGGGGGCGACTCTGGGGCCAACGTCCTGACTTTC
d_gene: TRBD1; v_gene: TRBV11-3; abundance: NA; j_gene: TRBJ2-1; CDR3aa: CASSQTGVDSYNEQFF; CDR3nt: TGTGCCAGCAGCCAAACAGGGGTGGACTCCTACAATGAGCAGTTCTTC
d_gene: NA; v_gene: TRBV5-1; abundance: NA; j_gene: TRBJ1-1; CDR3aa: CASSTRQPGAEAFF; CDR3nt: TGCGCCAGCAGCACCCGACAGCCTGGGGCTGAAGCTTTCTTT
d_gene: NA; v_gene: TRBV18; abundance: NA; j_gene: TRBJ1-5; CDR3aa: CASSPVSGNNQPQHF; CDR3nt: TGTGCCAGCTCACCGGTGTCAGGGAACAATCAGCCCCAGCATTTT